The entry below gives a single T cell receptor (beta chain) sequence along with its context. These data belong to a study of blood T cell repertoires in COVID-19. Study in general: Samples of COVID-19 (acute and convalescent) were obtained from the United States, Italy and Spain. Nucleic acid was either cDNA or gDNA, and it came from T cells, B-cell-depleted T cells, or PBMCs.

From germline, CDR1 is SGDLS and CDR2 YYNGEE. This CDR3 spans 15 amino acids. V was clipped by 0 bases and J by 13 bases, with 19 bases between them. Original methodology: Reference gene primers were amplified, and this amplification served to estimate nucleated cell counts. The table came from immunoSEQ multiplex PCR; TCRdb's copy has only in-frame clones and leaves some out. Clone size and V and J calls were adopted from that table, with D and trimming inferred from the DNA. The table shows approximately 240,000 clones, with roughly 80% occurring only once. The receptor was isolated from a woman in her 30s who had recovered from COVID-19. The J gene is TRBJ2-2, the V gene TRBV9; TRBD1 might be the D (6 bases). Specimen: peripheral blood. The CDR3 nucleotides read TGTGCCAGCAGCGTAGGTCCAGGTCGACAGGTTTCGCTGTTTTTT. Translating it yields CASSVGPGRQVSLFF.